The T cell receptor beta chain described here comes from a study of cytomegalovirus exposure and HLA in healthy donors. Whole-study findings and limits: The productive fraction for most TCR beta V segments was about 87% or about 30% in an earlier analysis. One later analysis reportedly identified an Asian-associated ancestry cluster that showed fewer N-insertions than the approximately 710-donor mean.

60 Vbeta and 13 Jbeta primers were used in PCR. Assay: immunoSEQ multiplex PCR; the TCRdb copy retains only in-frame clones and omits some. The sample has 99,000 or so clones; roughly 79% are singletons. The ends were cut back, 3 bases at V and 2 bases at J, with 20 bases in the middle. The CDR3 spans 17 residues. Germline V gene sequence: CDR1 LGHNA, CDR2 YNFKEQ. In regard to this clone: Its antigen is not identified.

The specimen sequenced was PBMCs. The origin of this receptor is a man aged 35 to 55 in good health and CMV-seronegative. The rearrangement uses TRBV4-2 and TRBJ2-7, with D possibly being TRBD1 (6 bases). The DNA for the CDR3 is TGTGCCAGCAGCCAGTGCCCCATTACAGGGTGTACCTACGAGCAGTACTTC. Translating it yields CASSQCPITGCTYEQYF.